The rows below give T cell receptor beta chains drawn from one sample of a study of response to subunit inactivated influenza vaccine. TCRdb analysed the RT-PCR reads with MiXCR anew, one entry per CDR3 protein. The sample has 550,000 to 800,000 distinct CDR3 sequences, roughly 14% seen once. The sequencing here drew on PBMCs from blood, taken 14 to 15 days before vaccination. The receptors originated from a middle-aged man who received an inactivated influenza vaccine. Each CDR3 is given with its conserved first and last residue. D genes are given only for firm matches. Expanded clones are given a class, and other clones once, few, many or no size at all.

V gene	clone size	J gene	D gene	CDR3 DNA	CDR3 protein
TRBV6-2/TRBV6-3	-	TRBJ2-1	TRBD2	TGTGCCACCGGGGGACTAGGATACAATGAGCAGTTCTTC	CATGGLGYNEQFF
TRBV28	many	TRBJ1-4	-	TGTGCCAGCATCCCGAGGAGGGGAAAGGTGATCACTAATGAAAAACTGTTTTTT	CASIPRRGKVITNEKLFF
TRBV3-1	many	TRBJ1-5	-	TGTGCCAGCAGCCAGGGACAAGGGGCCAATCAGCCCCAGCATTTT	CASSQGQGANQPQHF
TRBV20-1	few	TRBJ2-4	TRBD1	TGCAGTGCAGGGGGCCGAATAAACATTCAGTACTTC	CSAGGRINIQYF
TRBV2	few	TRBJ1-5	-	TGTGCCACGGCAGTCGAGGGGAGCAATCAGCCCCAGCATTTT	CATAVEGSNQPQHF
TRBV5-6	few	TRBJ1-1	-	TGTGCCAGCAGCTCTGACAGTAACACTGAAGCTTTCTTT	CASSSDSNTEAFF
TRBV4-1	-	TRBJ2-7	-	TGCGCCAGCAGCCAAGAGCGGAGACAGTCCTACGAGCAGTACTTC	CASSQERRQSYEQYF
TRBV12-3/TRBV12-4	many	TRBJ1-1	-	TGTGCCAGCAGCTTAGGGACACTGAACACTGAAGCTTTCTTT	CASSLGTLNTEAFF
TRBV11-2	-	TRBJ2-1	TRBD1	TGTGCCAGCAGCTCCGGCAGGGGGCTCGGAAATGAGCAGTTCTTC	CASSSGRGLGNEQFF
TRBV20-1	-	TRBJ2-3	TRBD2	TGCAGTGCTTTCCAAGGACTAGAGGTCGCAGATACGCAGTATTTT	CSAFQGLEVADTQYF
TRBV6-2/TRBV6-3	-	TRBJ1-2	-	TGTGCCAGCAGTTACGCAGGACACTCCTATGGCTACACCTTC	CASSYAGHSYGYTF
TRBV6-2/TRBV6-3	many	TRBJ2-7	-	TGTGCCAGCAGTCTCCACAGGACTCACTACGAGCAGTACTTC	CASSLHRTHYEQYF
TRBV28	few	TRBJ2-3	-	TGTGCCAGCACCGCCCCGGGGGGCTCCACAGATACGCAGTATTTT	CASTAPGGSTDTQYF
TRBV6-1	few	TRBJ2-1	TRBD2	TGTGCCAGCAGTAGAACCGGCGGGGGGGCCTACGATGAGCAGTTCTTC	CASSRTGGGAYDEQFF
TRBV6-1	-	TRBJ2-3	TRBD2	TGTGCCAGCAGTGAACTAGCGGGGGGCGCACGAGATACGCAGTATTTT	CASSELAGGARDTQYF
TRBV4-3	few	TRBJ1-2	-	TGCGCCAGCAGCCAGTTCGGTGGGGGAAACTATGGCTACACCTTC	CASSQFGGGNYGYTF
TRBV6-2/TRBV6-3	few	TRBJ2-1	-	TGTGCCAGCGTAATCGGGGGACTCTCCTACAATGAGCAGTTCTTC	CASVIGGLSYNEQFF
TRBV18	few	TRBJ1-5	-	TGTGCCAGCTCACCAAAGGGGGGACTCAATCAGCCCCAGCATTTT	CASSPKGGLNQPQHF
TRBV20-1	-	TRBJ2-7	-	TGCAGTGCTAGGCCTGACAGGATAAGCTCCTACGAGCAGTACTTC	CSARPDRISSYEQYF
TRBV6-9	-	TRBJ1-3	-	TGTGCCAGCAGACACCAAGGTTCTGGAAACACCATATATTTT	CASRHQGSGNTIYF
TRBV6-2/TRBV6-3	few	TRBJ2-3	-	TGTGCCAGCAGTCTCCGGGGGAAAAGCACAGATACGCAGTATTTT	CASSLRGKSTDTQYF
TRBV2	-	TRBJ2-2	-	TGTGCCAGCACCTCCCGTAGGGTTCCGAACACCGGGGAGCTGTTTTTT	CASTSRRVPNTGELFF
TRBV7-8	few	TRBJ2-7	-	TGTGCCAGCAGCCCAGCCTACAGGGCGAAGTACGAGCAGTACTTC	CASSPAYRAKYEQYF
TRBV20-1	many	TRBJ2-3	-	TGCAGTGCTAGAGAGGCCCTAGTGGCCGATACGCAGTATTTT	CSAREALVADTQYF
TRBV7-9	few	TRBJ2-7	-	TGTGCCAGCAGCCTACGGACCGGCGAGCAGTACTTC	CASSLRTGEQYF
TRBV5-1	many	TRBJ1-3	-	TGCGCCAGCAGCTTGGGGAGCTCTGGAAACACCATATATTTT	CASSLGSSGNTIYF
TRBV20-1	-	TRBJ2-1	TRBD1	TGCAGTGCTACCCTGGACAGGGGGCTTCACAATGAGCAGTTCTTC	CSATLDRGLHNEQFF
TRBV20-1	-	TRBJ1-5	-	TGCAGTGCTAGGGATGCTTATAGCAATCAGCCCCAGCATTTT	CSARDAYSNQPQHF
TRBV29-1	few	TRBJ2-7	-	TGCAGCGTTGAACTTCGGGGGACCTACGAGCAGTACTTC	CSVELRGTYEQYF
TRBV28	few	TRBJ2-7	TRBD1	TGTGCCAGCAGTGGACAGGGCGGCCCCCTCTCCTACGAGCAGTACTTC	CASSGQGGPLSYEQYF
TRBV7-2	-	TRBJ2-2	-	TGTGCCAGCAGCTTAGATCGGCAGCAGAACACCGGGGAGCTGTTTTTT	CASSLDRQQNTGELFF
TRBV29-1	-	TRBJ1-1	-	TGCAGCGCTGTGACAGGCGTCACTGAAGCTTTCTTT	CSAVTGVTEAFF
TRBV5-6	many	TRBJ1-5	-	TGTGCCAGCAGTGAGGGACCCAGCAATCAGCCCCAGCATTTT	CASSEGPSNQPQHF
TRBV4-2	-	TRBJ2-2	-	TGTGCCAGCAGACCGGGCCGTTACACCGGGGAGCTGTTTTTT	CASRPGRYTGELFF
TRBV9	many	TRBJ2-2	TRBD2	TGTGCCAGCAGCTTGGGAGGGGAAAACACCGGGGAGCTGTTTTTT	CASSLGGENTGELFF
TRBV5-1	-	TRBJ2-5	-	TGCGCCAGCAGCATGGAGGGGCGAGAGACCCAGTACTTC	CASSMEGRETQYF
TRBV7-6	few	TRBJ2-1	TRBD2	TGTGCCAGCAGCTTACTAGCGGGGGGGCCTGTGTGGAATGAGCAGTTCTTC	CASSLLAGGPVWNEQFF
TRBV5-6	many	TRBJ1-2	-	TGTGCCAGCAGCTTCGGAGGTTTCTCGCAGTGGTATGGCTACACCTTC	CASSFGGFSQWYGYTF
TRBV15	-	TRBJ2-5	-	TGTGCCACCAGCAGACCCCCGGGACACAAGGGAGAGACCCAGTACTTC	CATSRPPGHKGETQYF
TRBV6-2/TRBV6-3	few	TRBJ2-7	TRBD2	TGTGCCAGCAGTTACGTCGGCGGGGGCTACGAGCAGTACTTC	CASSYVGGGYEQYF
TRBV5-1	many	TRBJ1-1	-	TGCGCCAGCAGCTTGGAGGTCACTCCCCATGAAGCTTTCTTT	CASSLEVTPHEAFF
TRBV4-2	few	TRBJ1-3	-	TGTGCCAGCAGCCAAGATGGGGGTGGAAACACCATATATTTT	CASSQDGGGNTIYF
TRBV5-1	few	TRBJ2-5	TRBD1	TGCGCCAGCAGCTTGGCTTCAGGGGGCACAGAGACCCAGTACTTC	CASSLASGGTETQYF
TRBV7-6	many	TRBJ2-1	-	TGTGCCAGCAGCTTAGAATCCTCCAGGGCCAGTAATGAGCAGTTCTTC	CASSLESSRASNEQFF
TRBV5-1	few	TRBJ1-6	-	TGCGCCAGCAGCCCGACAGGCCAAAATTCACCCCTCCACTTT	CASSPTGQNSPLHF
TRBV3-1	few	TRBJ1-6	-	TGTGCCAGCAGCCAAACTGGGTTCAATTCACCCCTCCACTTT	CASSQTGFNSPLHF